This is a list of T cell receptor beta chains from one sample in a study of cytomegalovirus exposure and HLA in healthy donors. The protocol was immunoSEQ multiplex PCR, while the TCRdb copy is restricted to in-frame clones and leaves out a portion. The sample lists approximately 150,000 clones, under 80% occurring once. The sequenced material came from PBMCs. Receptors were obtained from a middle-aged man in good health and CMV-seronegative. Each CDR3 is given with its conserved first and last residue. Fields, in order: J gene, D gene, clone size, CDR3 length, V gene, CDR3 protein, CDR3 DNA. A D gene is named only where the DNA matches it firmly. Size is omitted from some rows. Given values are once, few, many or a class for expanded clones.

J: TRBJ2-7; D: TRBD1; size: once; length: 16; V: TRBV5-4; CDR3: CASSALGQGVRNEQYF; DNA: TGTGCCAGCAGCGCATTGGGACAGGGGGTTCGGAACGAGCAGTACTTC
J: TRBJ2-5; D: -; size: -; length: 14; V: TRBV2; CDR3: CASRAYGPQETQYF; DNA: TGTGCCAGCAGGGCCTATGGGCCCCAAGAGACCCAGTACTTC
J: TRBJ2-7; D: -; size: -; length: 13; V: TRBV10-3; CDR3: CAISDIRAYEQYF; DNA: TGTGCCATCAGTGACATCAGGGCCTACGAGCAGTACTTC
J: TRBJ1-3; D: -; size: -; length: 15; V: TRBV19; CDR3: CASRLDRSSGNTIYF; DNA: TGTGCCAGTAGGCTCGACAGAAGCTCTGGAAACACCATATATTTT
J: TRBJ1-6; D: TRBD1; size: -; length: 16; V: TRBV4-1; CDR3: CASSVLPGQGNSPLHF; DNA: TGCGCCAGCAGCGTCCTACCGGGACAGGGGAATTCACCCCTCCACTTT
J: TRBJ2-2; D: -; size: once; length: 13; V: TRBV11-3; CDR3: CASRDRNTGELFF; DNA: TGTGCCAGCAGGGACAGGAACACCGGGGAGCTGTTTTTT
J: TRBJ2-7; D: -; size: -; length: 13; V: TRBV6-5; CDR3: CASRGQYNYEQYF; DNA: TGTGCCAGCAGGGGACAATATAATTACGAGCAGTACTTC
J: TRBJ2-3; D: TRBD2; size: once; length: 14; V: TRBV29-1; CDR3: CSVATERGVDTQYF; DNA: TGCAGCGTTGCGACGGAGCGGGGGGTAGATACGCAGTATTTT
J: TRBJ2-5; D: TRBD1; size: -; length: 15; V: TRBV5-1; CDR3: CASSLVRDRQETQYF; DNA: TGCGCCAGCAGCTTGGTTCGGGACAGACAAGAGACCCAGTACTTC
J: TRBJ1-2; D: -; size: -; length: 11; V: TRBV6-1; CDR3: CASSLLYGYTF; DNA: TGTGCCAGCAGTCTCCTCTATGGCTACACCTTC
J: TRBJ1-4; D: -; size: -; length: 16; V: TRBV4-1; CDR3: CASSQDWDTGNEKLFF; DNA: TGCGCCAGCAGCCAAGATTGGGACACGGGGAATGAAAAACTGTTTTTT
J: TRBJ2-7; D: TRBD1; size: -; length: 15; V: TRBV18; CDR3: CASSHDRAQNYEQYF; DNA: TGTGCCAGCTCACACGACAGGGCACAGAACTACGAGCAGTACTTC
J: TRBJ2-7; D: TRBD2; size: -; length: 15; V: TRBV6-6; CDR3: CASSPARTSVHEQYF; DNA: TGTGCCAGCAGCCCCGCCCGGACTAGCGTTCACGAGCAGTACTTC
J: TRBJ1-4; D: -; size: few; length: 14; V: TRBV7-9; CDR3: CASSLAGADEKLFF; DNA: TGTGCCAGCAGCTTAGCAGGGGCGGATGAAAAACTGTTTTTT
J: TRBJ2-2; D: -; size: few; length: 13; V: TRBV15; CDR3: CATSNGHSKELFF; DNA: TGTGCCACCAGCAATGGACATTCCAAGGAGCTGTTTTTT
J: TRBJ2-3; D: TRBD1; size: -; length: 15; V: TRBV4-3; CDR3: CASSQADRGVDTQYF; DNA: TGCGCCAGCAGCCAAGCGGACAGGGGGGTAGATACGCAGTATTTT
J: TRBJ1-2; D: TRBD1; size: -; length: 14; V: TRBV7-2; CDR3: CASSPSQGVYGYTF; DNA: TGTGCCAGCAGCCCCTCTCAGGGGGTCTATGGCTACACCTTC
J: TRBJ2-7; D: TRBD1; size: -; length: 15; V: TRBV2; CDR3: CASSDYTRQGYEQYF; DNA: TGTGCCAGCAGTGACTATACGAGACAGGGCTACGAGCAGTACTTC
J: TRBJ2-5; D: TRBD2; size: -; length: 17; V: TRBV29-1; CDR3: CSVGRTVPSGDLETQYF; DNA: TGCAGCGTTGGCCGGACCGTTCCAAGCGGGGACTTAGAGACCCAGTACTTC
J: TRBJ2-2; D: -; size: -; length: 15; V: TRBV10-2; CDR3: CASSEIAIYTGELFF; DNA: TGCGCCAGCAGTGAGATAGCTATCTACACCGGGGAGCTGTTTTTT
J: TRBJ2-1; D: TRBD2; size: -; length: 15; V: TRBV7-9; CDR3: CASSGDGGSYNEQFF; DNA: TGTGCCAGCAGCGGGGACGGGGGGTCCTACAATGAGCAGTTCTTC
J: TRBJ2-7; D: TRBD1; size: -; length: 13; V: TRBV7-2; CDR3: CASSAFAGGEQYF; DNA: TGTGCCAGCAGCGCCTTTGCAGGGGGCGAGCAGTACTTC
J: TRBJ2-2; D: TRBD2; size: -; length: 16; V: TRBV2; CDR3: CASAGVAGGNSGELFF; DNA: TGTGCCAGCGCTGGGGTAGCGGGGGGAAATAGCGGGGAGCTGTTTTTT
J: TRBJ2-3; D: TRBD2; size: -; length: 17; V: TRBV7-2; CDR3: CASSLEGGGMGTDTQYF; DNA: TGTGCCAGCAGCTTAGAAGGCGGGGGGATGGGCACAGATACGCAGTATTTT
J: TRBJ2-2; D: TRBD1; size: once; length: 15; V: TRBV27; CDR3: CASSLWDRVTGELFF; DNA: TGTGCCAGCAGTTTGTGGGACAGGGTCACCGGGGAGCTGTTTTTT
J: TRBJ1-2; D: TRBD1; size: -; length: 14; V: TRBV6-1; CDR3: CASSDRDRGYGYTF; DNA: TGTGCCAGCAGTGACCGGGACAGGGGCTATGGCTACACCTTC
J: TRBJ1-5; D: TRBD1; size: -; length: 13; V: TRBV28; CDR3: CASSRDSLVPQHF; DNA: TGTGCCAGCAGTCGGGACAGCCTCGTGCCCCAGCATTTT
J: TRBJ2-7; D: -; size: -; length: 16; V: TRBV4-1; CDR3: CASSQAVSQGSYEQYF; DNA: TGCGCCAGCAGCCAAGCAGTTAGCCAGGGCTCCTACGAGCAGTACTTC
J: TRBJ2-7; D: -; size: -; length: 15; V: TRBV5-6; CDR3: CASSFSRLSSYEQYF; DNA: TGTGCCAGCAGCTTTTCCAGGTTAAGCTCCTACGAGCAGTACTTC
J: TRBJ2-1; D: -; size: -; length: 13; V: TRBV7-2; CDR3: CASSHYDLDEQFF; DNA: TGTGCCAGCAGCCACTATGACCTGGATGAGCAGTTCTTC
J: TRBJ1-6; D: -; size: once; length: 17; V: TRBV6-9; CDR3: CASSYELPGHYNSPLHF; DNA: TGTGCCAGCAGTTATGAACTACCGGGACATTATAATTCACCCCTCCACTTT
J: TRBJ2-3; D: TRBD2; size: -; length: 15; V: TRBV2; CDR3: CASSESLAGTDTQYF; DNA: TGTGCCAGCAGTGAGTCGCTAGCGGGCACAGATACGCAGTATTTT